This TCR beta chain was found in a study of blood T cell repertoires in COVID-19. Clones were sequenced by immunoSEQ multiplex PCR, and TCRdb holds only the in-frame ones, with some missing. The sample gives around 360,000 clones, about 90% of which show up once; under 3% is in the top ten. This CDR3 region has 14 residues. V gave up 10 bases and J gave up 6 bases; unmatched junction bases: 11. Germline V lookup: CDR1 KGHDR, CDR2 SFDVKD. The source of this sequence is a woman aged 25-40 years who had recovered from COVID-19. Sequencing was done on a sample of PBMCs or T cells enriched from blood (not recorded which). The rearrangement joins TRBV24-1 to TRBJ2-5; 9 nucleotides align to TRBD1. DNA of the CDR3: TGTGCCACATCCCCTTCGACAGGGGGACAGACCCAGTACTTC. Residues: CATSPSTGGQTQYF.